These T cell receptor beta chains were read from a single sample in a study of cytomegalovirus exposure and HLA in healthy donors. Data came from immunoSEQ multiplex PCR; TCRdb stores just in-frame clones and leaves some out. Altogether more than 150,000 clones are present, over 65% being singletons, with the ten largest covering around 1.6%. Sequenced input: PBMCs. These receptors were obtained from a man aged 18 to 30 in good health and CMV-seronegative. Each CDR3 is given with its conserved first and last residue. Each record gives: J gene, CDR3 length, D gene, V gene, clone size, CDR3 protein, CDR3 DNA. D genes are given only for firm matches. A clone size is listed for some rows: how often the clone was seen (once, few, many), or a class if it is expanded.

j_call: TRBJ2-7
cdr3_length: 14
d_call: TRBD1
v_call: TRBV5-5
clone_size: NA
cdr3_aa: CASSLTGDFYEQYF
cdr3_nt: TGTGCCAGCAGCTTGACAGGGGATTTCTACGAGCAGTACTTC

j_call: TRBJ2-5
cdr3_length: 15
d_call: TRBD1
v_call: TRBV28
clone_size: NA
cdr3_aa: CASTPPGQGAETQYF
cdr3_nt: TGTGCCAGCACCCCCCCGGGACAGGGGGCAGAGACCCAGTACTTC

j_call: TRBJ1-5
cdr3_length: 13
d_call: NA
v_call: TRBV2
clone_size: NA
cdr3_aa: CASSDPPGQPQHF
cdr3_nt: TGTGCCAGCAGTGACCCTCCGGGTCAGCCCCAGCATTTT

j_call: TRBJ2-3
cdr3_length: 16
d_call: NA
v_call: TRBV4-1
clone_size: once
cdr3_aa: CASSQDGRGLTDTQYF
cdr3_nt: TGCGCCAGCAGCCAAGATGGGCGGGGGCTCACAGATACGCAGTATTTT

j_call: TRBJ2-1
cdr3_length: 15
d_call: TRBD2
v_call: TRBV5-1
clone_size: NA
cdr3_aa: CASSASGSSYNEQFF
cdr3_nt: TGCGCCAGCAGCGCTAGCGGGAGTTCCTACAATGAGCAGTTCTTC

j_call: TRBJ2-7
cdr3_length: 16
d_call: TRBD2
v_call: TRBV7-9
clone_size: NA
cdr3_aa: CASDGAAGGTPHEQYF
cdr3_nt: TGTGCCAGCGACGGGGCAGCGGGAGGCACGCCCCACGAGCAGTACTTC

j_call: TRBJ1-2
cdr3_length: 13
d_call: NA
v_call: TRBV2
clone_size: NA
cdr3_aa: CASRREQSDRYTF
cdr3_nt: TGTGCCAGCAGGCGGGAACAGTCCGATCGCTACACCTTC

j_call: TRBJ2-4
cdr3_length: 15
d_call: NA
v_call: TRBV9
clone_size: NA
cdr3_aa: CASSVGTGIENIQYF
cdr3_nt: TGTGCCAGCAGCGTCGGTACAGGGATAGAAAACATTCAGTACTTC

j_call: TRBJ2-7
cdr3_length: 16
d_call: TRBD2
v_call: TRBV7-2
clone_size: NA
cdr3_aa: CASSLVLAGGRYEQYF
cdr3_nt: TGTGCCAGCAGCTTAGTTTTAGCGGGAGGGAGATACGAGCAGTACTTC

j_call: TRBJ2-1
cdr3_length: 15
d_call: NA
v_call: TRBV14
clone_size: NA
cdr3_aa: CASSPPSVYYNEQFF
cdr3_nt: TGTGCCAGCAGCCCTCCCAGCGTGTACTACAATGAGCAGTTCTTC

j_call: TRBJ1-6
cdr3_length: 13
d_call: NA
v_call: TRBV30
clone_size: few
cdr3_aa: CAWSLQESSPLHF
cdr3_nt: TGTGCCTGGAGTCTACAGGAGAGTTCACCCCTCCACTTT

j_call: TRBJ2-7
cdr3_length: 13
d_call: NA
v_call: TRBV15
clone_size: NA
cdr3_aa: CATSSENYYEQYF
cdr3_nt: TGTGCCACCAGCAGTGAGAATTACTACGAGCAGTACTTC

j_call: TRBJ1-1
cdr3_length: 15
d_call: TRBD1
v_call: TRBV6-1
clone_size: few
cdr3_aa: CASSDQHRGKSEAFF
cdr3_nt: TGTGCCAGCAGTGACCAACACAGGGGAAAGTCTGAAGCTTTCTTT

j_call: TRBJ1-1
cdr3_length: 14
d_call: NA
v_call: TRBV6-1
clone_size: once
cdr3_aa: CASRVQGWHTEAFF
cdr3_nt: TGTGCCAGCAGGGTACAGGGTTGGCACACTGAAGCTTTCTTT

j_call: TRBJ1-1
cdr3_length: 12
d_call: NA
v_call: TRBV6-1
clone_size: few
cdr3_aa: CASSEGGREAFF
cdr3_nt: TGTGCCAGCAGTGAAGGAGGTAGGGAAGCTTTCTTT

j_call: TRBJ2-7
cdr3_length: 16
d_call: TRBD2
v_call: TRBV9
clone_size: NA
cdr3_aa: CASSPGGRGISYEQYF
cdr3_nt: TGTGCCAGCAGCCCGGGGGGTAGGGGAATTTCCTACGAGCAGTACTTC

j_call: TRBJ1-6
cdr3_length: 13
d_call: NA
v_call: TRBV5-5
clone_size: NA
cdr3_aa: CASSRGDGFTLHF
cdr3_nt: TGTGCCAGCAGCCGCGGGGACGGCTTCACCCTCCACTTT